The sequence of this TCR beta chain was determined in a study of blood T cell repertoires in COVID-19. Study summary: Both acute and convalescent COVID-19 samples were obtained from the United States, Italy and Spain. Sample material is recorded as cDNA or gDNA derived from T cells, B-cell-depleted T cells, or PBMCs.

V was pared by 0 bases and J by 2 bases, with 6 bases of the junction left unmatched. Germline loops: CDR1 SGHAT, CDR2 FQNNGV. The CDR3 consists of 18 residues. In the study's own analysis: Amplification of reference gene primers was used by the study to estimate nucleated cell counts. This table comes from immunoSEQ multiplex PCR, and its TCRdb copy is limited to in-frame clones, with some not included. D and trimming were read from the DNA, whereas the V and J calls and clone size are those reported in that table. The data contain approximately 110,000 clones, roughly 88% of them singletons. This receptor was taken from a human donor in a cohort sampled during active COVID-19. The V and J genes are TRBV11-2 and TRBJ2-3; TRBD2 aligns across 12 bases. The sequencing input was peripheral blood. CDR3 in DNA: TGTGCCAGCAGCTTAGATTTTCTAGCGGGAGGGGACACAGATACGCAGTATTTT. As protein: CASSLDFLAGGDTDTQYF.